This T cell receptor (beta chain) was documented in a study of immune cell composition in non-small cell lung cancer (dated 2017 in TCRdb). With regard to the full study: Histologic subtype, mainly lung adenocarcinoma or squamous cell carcinoma, was assigned on the basis of H&E together with p63, CK5, Napsin A and TTF-1 immunohistochemistry. Using Adaptive Biotechnologies, the researchers ran TCR-beta sequencing on fewer than 45 paired NSCLC tumour and non-adjacent lung specimens, along with around 25 tumour-only specimens. Supplementary cohort #1 consisted of approximately 9 lung adenocarcinoma cases with paired tumour/lung TCR-beta sequencing and with TIL populations generated to assess tumour reactivity. The subtype comparisons left out several tumour specimens with TCR-beta data because those specimens were rare histological subtypes.

The germline V gene (reference sequence) supplies CDR1 SGHKS and CDR2 YYEKEE. The CDR3 measures 15 amino acids from cysteine to phenylalanine. Just the 45-base CDR3 DNA is kept, in frame starting at base 1. Trimming leaves V shorter by 2 bases and J shorter by 5 bases, with the junction holding 6 bases beyond the gene matches. General conclusions and limits of the study: Only around ten cases were included in the reactivity cohort, and sequence sharing between tumour-reactive clones and the dominant in vivo tumour-associated clones was not shown. Tumour-associated clones >0.5% occurred in nearly half of NSCLC cases: around 32% of adenocarcinomas versus around 80% of squamous carcinomas. In fewer than eleven adenocarcinoma cases, a strong correlation was found between maximal tumour-associated clone frequency and TIL tumour reactivity, whereas no such correlation was found between overall clonality and TIL tumour reactivity. No significant correlation was found between smoking pack-years and tumour TCR-beta clonality.

Normal lung samples came from the same patient and were non-adjacent lung tissue collected as far from the tumour as possible, with a minimum distance of 3 cm. Frozen aliquots of unsorted single-cell suspensions were used for genomic DNA extraction with the QIAamp DNA kit. Tissues arrived within 2 hours of resection and were immediately processed into single-cell suspensions. Tissue was broken up mechanically, digested enzymatically with DNase I, collagenase I and hyaluronidase for approximately 30 minutes at 37 degrees C, and then filtered and RBC-lysed. Turning to this clone: Its antigen remains unidentified. Base quality data are lacking; no much larger clone is found one base away.

A two-step multiplex PCR amplified TCR-beta CDR3 regions from genomic DNA, and the second step of the PCR added Illumina-compatible adaptors. As a commercial immunoSEQ service, TCR-beta immunosequencing was carried out on an Illumina platform. Per the source publication's procedure: Repertoires were summarised as Top 10 Clones, the percentage of T-cell templates from the ten most frequent sequences, and productive clonality. Values of productive clonality ranged from 0 to 1, with a monoclonal population indicated by a value of 1. Tumour-associated clones were defined as sequences comprising at least 0.1% of tumour T-cell templates but absent from matched non-adjacent lung, identified via log10 scatter plots. Student's t-tests were used for two-group comparisons, ANOVA for comparisons across stages, and linear regression for relationships, with analyses done in GraphPad Prism7 and R. The clones in this table, taken by TCRdb from immuneACCESS, are in-frame only. Not every clone is retained; where verified, under half of the shortfall comes from an unresolved V gene, and the cause of the rest is unknown. The DNA gave D and trimming, while V, J and clone size come from that table. The table for this sample lists about 8,700 clones; 67% of them were counted only once. The top ten constitute under 30% of the sample.

The sequence was obtained from a human donor with non-small cell lung cancer. This chain joins TRBV5-5 to TRBJ1-1; 10 nucleotides in the junction match TRBD1. Input material: non-adjacent lung tissue. The nucleotide sequence reads as follows: TGTGCCAGCAGCTTTGGGGACAGGGGAAGGACTGAAGCTTTCTTT. Its product reads: CASSFGDRGRTEAFF.